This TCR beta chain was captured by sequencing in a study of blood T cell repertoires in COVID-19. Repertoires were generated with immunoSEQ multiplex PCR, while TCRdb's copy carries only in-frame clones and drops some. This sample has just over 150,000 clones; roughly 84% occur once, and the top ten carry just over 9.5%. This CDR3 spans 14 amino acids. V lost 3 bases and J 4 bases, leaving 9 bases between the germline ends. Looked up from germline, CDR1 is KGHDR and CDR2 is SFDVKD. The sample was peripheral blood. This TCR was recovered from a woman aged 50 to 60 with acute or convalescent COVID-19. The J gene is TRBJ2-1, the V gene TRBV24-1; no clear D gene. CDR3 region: CATSDPDTYNEQFF. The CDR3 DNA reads TGTGCCACCAGTGATCCTGACACATACAATGAGCAGTTCTTC.